This TCR beta chain derives from a study of blood T cells in healthy people across ages. Together with a sample-barcoded 5' primer, a J-beta primer mix was included in a second PCR lasting about 6 to 12 cycles. TCRdb ran MiXCR on the 5' RACE reads and lists one entry per CDR3 protein. The sample lists fewer than 2 million distinct CDR3 sequences, around 42% occurring once. Whenever a sample was processed, at least 6 million PBMCs were isolated. This CDR3 region has 14 residues. The V gene's germline CDR1 is SGHRS and CDR2 YFSETQ. The junction had 5 bases not matched to a gene; V was cut back by 1 base and J by 5 bases. General study findings and limits: It was the long-lived donors that had more naive CD4+ cells and higher diversity than aged donors. Any conclusive comparison of naive versus antigen-experienced cells was prevented by using unsorted PBMCs. Naive T cell percentage and TCR beta diversity correlated strongly.

On this clonotype itself: Antigen specificity is unknown.

The TCR sequence derives from a human donor in good health. The gene calls are TRBV5-1 and TRBJ1-1; 7 nucleotides agree with TRBD1. The sequenced material came from blood. In nucleotides, the CDR3 is TGCGCCAGCAGCTTGATGCAGGGGGGGACTGAAGCTTTCTTT. Its translation: CASSLMQGGTEAFF.